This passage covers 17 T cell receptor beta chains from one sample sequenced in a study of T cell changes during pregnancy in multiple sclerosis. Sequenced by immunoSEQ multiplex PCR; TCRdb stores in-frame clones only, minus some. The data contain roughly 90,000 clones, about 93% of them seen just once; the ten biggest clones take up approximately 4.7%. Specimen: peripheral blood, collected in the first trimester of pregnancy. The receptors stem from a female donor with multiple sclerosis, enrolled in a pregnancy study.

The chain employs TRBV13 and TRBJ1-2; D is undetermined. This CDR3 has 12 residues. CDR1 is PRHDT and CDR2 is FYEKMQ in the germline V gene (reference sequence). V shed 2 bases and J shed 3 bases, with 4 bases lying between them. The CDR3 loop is CASSLRDYGYTF. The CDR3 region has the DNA TGTGCCAGCAGCTTACGGGACTATGGCTACACCTTC.

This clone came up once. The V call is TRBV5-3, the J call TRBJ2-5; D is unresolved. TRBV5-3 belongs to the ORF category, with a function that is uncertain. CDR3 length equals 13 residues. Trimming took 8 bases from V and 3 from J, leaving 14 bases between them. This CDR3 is CASRPSVKETQYF. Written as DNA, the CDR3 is TGTGCCAGCCGCCCGTCAGTCAAAGAGACCCAGTACTTC.

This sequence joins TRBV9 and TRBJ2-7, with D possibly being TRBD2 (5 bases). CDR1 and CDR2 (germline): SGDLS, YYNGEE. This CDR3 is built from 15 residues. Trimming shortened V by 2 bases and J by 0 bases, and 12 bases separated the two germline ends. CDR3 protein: CASSVTGSFSYEQYF. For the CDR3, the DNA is TGTGCCAGCAGCGTGACGGGGAGCTTCTCCTACGAGCAGTACTTC.

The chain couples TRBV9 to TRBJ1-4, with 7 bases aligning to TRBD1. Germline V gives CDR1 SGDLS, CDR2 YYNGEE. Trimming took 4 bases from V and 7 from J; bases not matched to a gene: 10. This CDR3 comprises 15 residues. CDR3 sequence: CASSLSQGESEKLFF. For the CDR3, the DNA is TGTGCCAGCAGCCTTTCTCAGGGGGAATCTGAAAAACTGTTTTTT.

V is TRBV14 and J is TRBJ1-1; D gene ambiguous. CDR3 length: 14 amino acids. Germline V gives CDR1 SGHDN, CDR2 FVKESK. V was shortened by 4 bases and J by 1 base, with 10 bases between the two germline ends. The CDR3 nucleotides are TGTGCCAGCAGCCTTACTCCAGGGAACACTGAAGCTTTCTTT. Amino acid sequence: CASSLTPGNTEAFF.

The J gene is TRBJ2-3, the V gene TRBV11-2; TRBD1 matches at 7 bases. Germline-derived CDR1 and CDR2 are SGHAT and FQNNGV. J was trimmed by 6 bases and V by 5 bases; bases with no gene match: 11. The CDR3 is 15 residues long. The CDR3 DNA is TGTGCCAGCAGCCACCCCGGGACAGCCCGGGATACGCAGTATTTT. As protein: CASSHPGTARDTQYF.

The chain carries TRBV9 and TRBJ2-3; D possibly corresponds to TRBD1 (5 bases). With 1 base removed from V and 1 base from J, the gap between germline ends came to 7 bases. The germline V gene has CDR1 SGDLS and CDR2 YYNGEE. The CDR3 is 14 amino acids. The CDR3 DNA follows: TGTGCCAGCAGCGTATCACAGGGCACAGATACGCAGTATTTT. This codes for CASSVSQGTDTQYF.

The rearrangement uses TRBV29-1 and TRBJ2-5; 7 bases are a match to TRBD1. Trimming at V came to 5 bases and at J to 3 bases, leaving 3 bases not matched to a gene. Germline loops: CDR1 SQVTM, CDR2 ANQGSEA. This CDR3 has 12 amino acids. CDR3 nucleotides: TGCAGCGTTAACAGGGGAGAAGAGACCCAGTACTTC. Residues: CSVNRGEETQYF.

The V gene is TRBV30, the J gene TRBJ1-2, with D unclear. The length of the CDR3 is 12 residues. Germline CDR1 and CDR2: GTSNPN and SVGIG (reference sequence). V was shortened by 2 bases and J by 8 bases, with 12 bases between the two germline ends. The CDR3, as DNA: TGTGCCTGGAGTCCCGGAGCCGAGGGCTACACCTTC. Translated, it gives CAWSPGAEGYTF. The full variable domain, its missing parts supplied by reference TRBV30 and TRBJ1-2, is SQTIHQWPATLVQPVGSPLSLECTVEGTSNPNLYWYRQAAGRGLQLLFYSVGIGQISSEVPQNLSASRPQDRQFILSSKKLLLSDSGFYLCAWSPGAEGYTFGSGTRLTVV.

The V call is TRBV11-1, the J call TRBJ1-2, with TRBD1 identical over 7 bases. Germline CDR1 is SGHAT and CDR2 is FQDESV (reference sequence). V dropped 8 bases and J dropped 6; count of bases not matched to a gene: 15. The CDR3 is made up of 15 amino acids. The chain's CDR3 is CASGLRDTGVDGYTF. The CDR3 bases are TGTGCCAGCGGACTACGGGACACAGGGGTGGATGGCTACACCTTC.

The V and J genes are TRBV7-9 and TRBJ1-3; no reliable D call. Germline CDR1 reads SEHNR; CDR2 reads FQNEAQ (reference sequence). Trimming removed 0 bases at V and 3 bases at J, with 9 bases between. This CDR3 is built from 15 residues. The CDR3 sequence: CASSLAAGFGNTIYF. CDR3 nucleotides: TGTGCCAGCAGCTTAGCGGCGGGATTTGGAAACACCATATATTTT.

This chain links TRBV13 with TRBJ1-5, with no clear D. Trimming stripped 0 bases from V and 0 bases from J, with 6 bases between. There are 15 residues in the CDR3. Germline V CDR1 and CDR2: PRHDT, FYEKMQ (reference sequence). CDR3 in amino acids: CASSLGRSSNQPQHF. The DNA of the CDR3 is TGTGCCAGCAGCTTAGGCCGGAGTAGCAATCAGCCCCAGCATTTT.

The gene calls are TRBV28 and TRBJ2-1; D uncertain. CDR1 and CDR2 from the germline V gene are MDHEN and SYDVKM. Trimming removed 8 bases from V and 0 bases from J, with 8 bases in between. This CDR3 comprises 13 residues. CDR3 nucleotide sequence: TGTGCCAGCGCTTGGAGCTCCTACAATGAGCAGTTCTTC. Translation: CASAWSSYNEQFF.

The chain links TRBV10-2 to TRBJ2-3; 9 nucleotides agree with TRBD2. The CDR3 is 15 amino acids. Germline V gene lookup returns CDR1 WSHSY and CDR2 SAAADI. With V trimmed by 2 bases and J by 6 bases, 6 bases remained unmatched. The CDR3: CASSEPAGGRDTQYF. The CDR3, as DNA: TGCGCCAGCAGTGAGCCAGCGGGGGGTAGGGATACGCAGTATTTT.

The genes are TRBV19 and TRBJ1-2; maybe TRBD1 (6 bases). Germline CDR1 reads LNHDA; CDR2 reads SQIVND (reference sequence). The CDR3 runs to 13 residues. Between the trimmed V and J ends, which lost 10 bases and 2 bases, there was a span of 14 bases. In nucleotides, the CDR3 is TGTGCCACCGCACAGGGTTTCAACTATGGCTACACCTTC. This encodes CATAQGFNYGYTF.

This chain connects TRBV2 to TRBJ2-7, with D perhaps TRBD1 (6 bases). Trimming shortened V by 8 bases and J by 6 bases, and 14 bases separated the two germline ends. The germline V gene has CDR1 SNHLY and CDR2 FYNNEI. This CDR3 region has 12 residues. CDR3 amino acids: CASATGSGEQYF. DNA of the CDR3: TGTGCCAGCGCAACAGGGTCAGGCGAGCAGTACTTC.

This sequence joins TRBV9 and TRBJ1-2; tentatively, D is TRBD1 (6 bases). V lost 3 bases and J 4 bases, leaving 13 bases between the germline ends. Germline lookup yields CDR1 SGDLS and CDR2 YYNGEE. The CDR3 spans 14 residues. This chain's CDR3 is CASSGSDSLYGYTF. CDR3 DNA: TGTGCCAGCAGCGGATCGGACAGCCTCTATGGCTACACCTTC.